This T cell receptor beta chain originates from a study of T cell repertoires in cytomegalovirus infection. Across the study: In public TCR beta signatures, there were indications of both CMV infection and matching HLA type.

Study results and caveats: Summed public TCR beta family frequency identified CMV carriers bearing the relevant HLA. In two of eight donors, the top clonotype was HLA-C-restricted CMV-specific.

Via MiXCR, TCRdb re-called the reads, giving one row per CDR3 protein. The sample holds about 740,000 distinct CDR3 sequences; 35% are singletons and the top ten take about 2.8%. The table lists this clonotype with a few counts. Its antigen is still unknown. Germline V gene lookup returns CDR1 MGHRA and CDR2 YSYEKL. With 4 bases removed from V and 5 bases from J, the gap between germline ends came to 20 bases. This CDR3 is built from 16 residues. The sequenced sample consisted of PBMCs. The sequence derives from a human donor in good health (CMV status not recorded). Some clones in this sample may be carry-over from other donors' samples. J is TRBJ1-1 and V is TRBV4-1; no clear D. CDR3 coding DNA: TGCGCCAGCAGCCCGATCCTTAGCGGGGTGGATACTGAAGCTTTCTTT. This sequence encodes CASSPILSGVDTEAFF.